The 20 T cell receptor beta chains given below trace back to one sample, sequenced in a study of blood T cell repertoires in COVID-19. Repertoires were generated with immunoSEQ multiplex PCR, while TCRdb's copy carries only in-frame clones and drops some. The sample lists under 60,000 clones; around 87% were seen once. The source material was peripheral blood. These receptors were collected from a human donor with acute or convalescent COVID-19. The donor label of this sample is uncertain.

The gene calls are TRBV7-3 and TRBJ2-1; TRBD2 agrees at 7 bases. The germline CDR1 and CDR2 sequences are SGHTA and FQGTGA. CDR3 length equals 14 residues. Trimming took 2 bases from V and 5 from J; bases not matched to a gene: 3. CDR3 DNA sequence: TGTGCCAGCAGCTTATCGAGCGGGAACAATGAGCAGTTCTTC. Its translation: CASSLSSGNNEQFF.

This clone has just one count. The CDR3 sequence is CASSPSATNYEQYV. The CDR3 DNA reads TGTGCCAGCTCACCAAGTGCTACTAACTACGAGCAGTACGTC. The V gene is TRBV18, the J gene TRBJ2-7; D not certain. The V end was cut by 2 bases, the J end by 3 bases, with 11 bases between. CDR3 size: 14 residues. Germline V gene lookup returns CDR1 KGHSH and CDR2 LQKENI.

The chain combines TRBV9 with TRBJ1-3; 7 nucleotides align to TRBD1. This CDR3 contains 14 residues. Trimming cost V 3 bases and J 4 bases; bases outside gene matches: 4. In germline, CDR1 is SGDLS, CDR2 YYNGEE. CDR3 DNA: TGTGCCAGCAGCGCGGGGACAGTGGGAAACACCATATATTTT. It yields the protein CASSAGTVGNTIYF. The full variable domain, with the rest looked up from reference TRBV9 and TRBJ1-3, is DSGVTQTPKHLITATGQRVTLRCSPRSGDLSVYWYQQSLDQGLQFLIQYYNGEERAKGNILERFSAQQFPDLHSELNLSSLELGDSALYFCASSAGTVGNTIYFGEGSWLTVV.

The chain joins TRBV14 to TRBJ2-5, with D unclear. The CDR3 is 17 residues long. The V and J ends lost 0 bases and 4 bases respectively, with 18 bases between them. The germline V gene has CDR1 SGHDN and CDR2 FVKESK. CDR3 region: CASSQDRYGRGLETQYF. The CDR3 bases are TGTGCCAGCAGCCAAGATCGTTACGGCCGAGGATTAGAGACCCAGTACTTC.

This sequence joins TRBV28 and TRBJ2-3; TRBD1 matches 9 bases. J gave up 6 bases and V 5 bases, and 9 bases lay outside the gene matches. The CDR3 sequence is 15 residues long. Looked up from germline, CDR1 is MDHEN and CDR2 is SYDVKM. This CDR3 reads CASSAPRQGGDTQYF. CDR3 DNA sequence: TGTGCCAGCAGTGCCCCGAGACAGGGGGGGGATACGCAGTATTTT.

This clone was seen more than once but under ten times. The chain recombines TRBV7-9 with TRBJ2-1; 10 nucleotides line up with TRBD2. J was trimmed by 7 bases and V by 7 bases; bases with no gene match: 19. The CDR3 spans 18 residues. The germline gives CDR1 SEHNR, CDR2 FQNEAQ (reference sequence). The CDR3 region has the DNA TGTGCCAGCAACATGGGGACCTCTCTAGCGGGAGTGAAGAATGAGCAGTTCTTC. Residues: CASNMGTSLAGVKNEQFF. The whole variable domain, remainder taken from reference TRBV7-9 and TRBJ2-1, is DTGVSQNPRHKITKRGQNVTFRCDPISEHNRLYWYRQTLGQGPEFLTYFQNEAQLEKSRLLSDRFSAERPKGSFSTLEIQRTEQGDSAMYLCASNMGTSLAGVKNEQFFGPGTRLTVL.

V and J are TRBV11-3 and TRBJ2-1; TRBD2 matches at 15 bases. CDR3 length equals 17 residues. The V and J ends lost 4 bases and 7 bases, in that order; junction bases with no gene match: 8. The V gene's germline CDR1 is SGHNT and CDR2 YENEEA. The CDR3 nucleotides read TGTGCCAGCAGCTCTGGGGCCGGGACTAGCGGGGGGAATGAGCAGTTCTTC. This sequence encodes CASSSGAGTSGGNEQFF.

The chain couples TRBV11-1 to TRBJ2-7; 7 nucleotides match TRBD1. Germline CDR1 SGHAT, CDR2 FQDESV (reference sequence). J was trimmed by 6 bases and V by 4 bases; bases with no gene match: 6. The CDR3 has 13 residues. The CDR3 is CASSSSDRVEQYF. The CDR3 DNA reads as TGTGCCAGCAGCTCCTCCGACAGGGTCGAGCAGTACTTC.

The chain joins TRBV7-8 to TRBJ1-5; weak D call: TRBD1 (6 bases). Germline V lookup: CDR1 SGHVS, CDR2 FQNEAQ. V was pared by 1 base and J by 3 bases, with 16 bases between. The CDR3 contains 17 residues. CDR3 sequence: CASSLVFKRGNNQPQHF. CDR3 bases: TGTGCCAGCAGCTTAGTCTTCAAAAGGGGGAACAATCAGCCCCAGCATTTT.

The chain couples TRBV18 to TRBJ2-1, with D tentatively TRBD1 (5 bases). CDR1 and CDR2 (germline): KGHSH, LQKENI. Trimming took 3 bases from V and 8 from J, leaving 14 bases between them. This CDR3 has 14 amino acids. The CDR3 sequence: CASSPPSSRDEQFF. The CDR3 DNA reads TGTGCCAGCTCACCCCCGTCCTCCAGGGATGAGCAGTTCTTC. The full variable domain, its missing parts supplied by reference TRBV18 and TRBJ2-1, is NAGVMQNPRHLVRRRGQEARLRCSPMKGHSHVYWYRQLPEEGLKFMVYLQKENIIDESGMPKERFSAEFPKEGPSILRIQQVVRGDSAAYFCASSPPSSRDEQFFGPGTRLTVL.

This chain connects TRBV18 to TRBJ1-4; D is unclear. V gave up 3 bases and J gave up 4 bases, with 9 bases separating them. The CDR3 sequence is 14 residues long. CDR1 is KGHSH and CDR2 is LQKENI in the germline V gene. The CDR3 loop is CASSPSTFNEKLFF. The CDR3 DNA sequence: TGTGCCAGCTCACCGTCCACTTTTAATGAAAAACTGTTTTTT.

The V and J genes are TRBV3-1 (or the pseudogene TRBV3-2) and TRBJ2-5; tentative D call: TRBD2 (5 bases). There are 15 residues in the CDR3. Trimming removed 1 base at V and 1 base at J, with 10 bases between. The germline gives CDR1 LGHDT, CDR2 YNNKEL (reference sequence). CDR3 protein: CASSQGGRIQETQYF. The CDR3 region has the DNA TGTGCCAGCAGCCAAGGCGGGCGGATCCAAGAGACCCAGTACTTC.

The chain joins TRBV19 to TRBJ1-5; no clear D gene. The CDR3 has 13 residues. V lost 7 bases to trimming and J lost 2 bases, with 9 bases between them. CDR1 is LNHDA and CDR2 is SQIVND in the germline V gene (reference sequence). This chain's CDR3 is CASTLQRNQPQHF. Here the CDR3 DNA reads TGTGCCAGTACCCTACAGCGCAATCAGCCCCAGCATTTT.

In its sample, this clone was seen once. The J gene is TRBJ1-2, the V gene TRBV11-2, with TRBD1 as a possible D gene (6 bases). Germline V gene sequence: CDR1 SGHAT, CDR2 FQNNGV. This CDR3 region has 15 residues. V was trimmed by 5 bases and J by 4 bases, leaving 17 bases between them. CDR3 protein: CASSPNTQGPYGYTF. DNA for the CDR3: TGTGCCAGCAGCCCAAACACACAGGGCCCCTATGGCTACACCTTC.

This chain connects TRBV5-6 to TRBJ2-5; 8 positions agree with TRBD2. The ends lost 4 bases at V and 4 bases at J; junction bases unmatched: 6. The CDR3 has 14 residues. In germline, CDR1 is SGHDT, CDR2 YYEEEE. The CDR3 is CASSVGLGGETQYF. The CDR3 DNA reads TGTGCCAGCAGCGTGGGACTAGGCGGAGAGACCCAGTACTTC.

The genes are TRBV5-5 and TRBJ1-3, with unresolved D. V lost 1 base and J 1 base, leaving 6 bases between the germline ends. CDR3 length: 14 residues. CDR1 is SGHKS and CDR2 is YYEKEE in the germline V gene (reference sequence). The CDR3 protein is CASSLKLSGNTIYF. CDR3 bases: TGTGCCAGCAGCTTGAAACTATCTGGAAACACCATATATTTT.

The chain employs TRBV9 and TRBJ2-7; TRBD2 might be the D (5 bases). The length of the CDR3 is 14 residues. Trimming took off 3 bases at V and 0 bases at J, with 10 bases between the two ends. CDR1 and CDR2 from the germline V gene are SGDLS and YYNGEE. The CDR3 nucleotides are TGTGCCAGCAGCGGTGGACTGAACTCCTACGAGCAGTACTTC. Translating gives CASSGGLNSYEQYF.

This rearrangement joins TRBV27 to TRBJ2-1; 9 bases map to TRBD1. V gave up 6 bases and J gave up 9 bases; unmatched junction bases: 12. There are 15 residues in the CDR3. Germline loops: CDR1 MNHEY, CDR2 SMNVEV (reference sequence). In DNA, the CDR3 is TGTGCCAGCAGACAGGGGGCGCGTCCCCTAGGTGAGCAGTTCTTC. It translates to CASRQGARPLGEQFF.

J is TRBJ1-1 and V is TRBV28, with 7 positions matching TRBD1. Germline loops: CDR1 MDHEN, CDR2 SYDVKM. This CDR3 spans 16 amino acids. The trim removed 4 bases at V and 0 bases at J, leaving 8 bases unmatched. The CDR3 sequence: CASSSRTGVMNTEAFF. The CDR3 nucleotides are TGTGCCAGCAGTTCTCGGACAGGAGTAATGAACACTGAAGCTTTCTTT.

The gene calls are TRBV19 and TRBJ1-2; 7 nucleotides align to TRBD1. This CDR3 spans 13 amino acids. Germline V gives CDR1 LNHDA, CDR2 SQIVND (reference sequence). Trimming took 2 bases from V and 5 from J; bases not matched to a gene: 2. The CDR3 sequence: CASSIRQGYGYTF. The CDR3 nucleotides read TGTGCCAGTAGTATACGACAGGGATATGGCTACACCTTC.